This is a list of T cell receptor beta chains from one sample in a study of type 1 regulatory T cells. For these receptors, no antigen is known. TCRdb reprocessed the reads via MiXCR and lists one record per CDR3 protein. This sample has just under 65,000 distinct CDR3 sequences, with roughly 50% found just once. The sample consisted of cultured non-Tr1 T cells, either the whole culture or a sorted T cell fraction (not recorded which). The receptors derive from a human donor in good health. Both conserved end residues are part of each CDR3. The D gene is left open where the match is weak. Not all rows give a size; the values are once, few, many and, for expanded clones, a class.

. | 14 | TRBJ2-2 | once | TRBV7-2 | CASSPPANTGELFF | TGTGCCAGCAGCCCTCCGGCGAACACCGGGGAGCTGTTTTTT
TRBD1 | 15 | TRBJ1-3 | few | TRBV6-1 | CASRRAQGEGNTIYF | TGTGCCAGCAGAAGAGCACAGGGGGAAGGAAACACCATATATTTT
. | 15 | TRBJ2-1 | . | TRBV20-1 | CSARRPAQSYNEQFF | TGCAGTGCTAGACGTCCGGCACAGTCTTACAATGAGCAGTTCTTC
. | 13 | TRBJ2-1 | . | TRBV5-1 | CASSSGLYNEQFF | TGCGCCAGCAGCTCCGGCTTATACAATGAGCAGTTCTTC
TRBD2 | 18 | TRBJ2-3 | . | TRBV5-6 | CASSSVGGARLITDTQYF | TGTGCCAGCAGTTCAGTCGGGGGGGCGCGTCTAATCACAGATACGCAGTATTTT
. | 14 | TRBJ2-5 | . | TRBV20-1 | CSARDQEGLETQYF | TGCAGTGCTAGAGATCAGGAGGGGCTGGAGACCCAGTACTTC
TRBD1 | 16 | TRBJ2-1 | . | TRBV7-9 | CASSIPSGQGLYEQFF | TGTGCCAGCAGCATTCCTTCGGGACAGGGGTTGTATGAGCAGTTCTTC
. | 16 | TRBJ1-5 | . | TRBV20-1 | CSAIVRGGYSNQPQHF | TGCAGTGCTATAGTTCGCGGCGGTTATAGCAATCAGCCCCAGCATTTT
TRBD2 | 15 | TRBJ2-7 | . | TRBV5-1 | CASSLGGGSSYEQYF | TGCGCCAGCAGCTTGGGCGGGGGGAGCTCCTACGAGCAGTACTTC
TRBD1 | 18 | TRBJ1-2 | . | TRBV7-2 | CASSLKGDSSFNNYGYTF | TGTGCCAGCAGCCTTAAAGGGGACAGCTCTTTCAATAACTATGGCTACACCTTC
. | 15 | TRBJ2-6 | . | TRBV6-2/TRBV6-3 | CASGAGGSGANVLTF | TGTGCCAGCGGCGCCGGGGGTTCTGGGGCCAACGTCCTGACTTTC
. | 13 | TRBJ1-6 | . | TRBV12-3/TRBV12-4 | CASSRDRNSPLHF | TGTGCCAGCAGCCGAGACAGGAATTCACCCCTCCACTTT
. | 14 | TRBJ2-2 | . | TRBV2 | CASSELGGTGELFF | TGTGCCAGCAGTGAACTGGGGGGCACCGGGGAGCTGTTTTTT
. | 15 | TRBJ2-2 | few | TRBV12-3/TRBV12-4 | CASSLVSASTGELFF | TGTGCCAGCAGTTTAGTTAGCGCGAGCACCGGGGAGCTGTTTTTT
. | 17 | TRBJ1-2 | . | TRBV3-1 | CASSSSYSGLLNYGYTF | TGTGCTAGCAGCTCCTCCTACTCGGGACTTCTAAACTATGGCTACACCTTC
. | 15 | TRBJ1-4 | few | TRBV5-1 | CASSSGAGWGEKLFF | TGCGCCAGCAGCTCAGGAGCAGGGTGGGGTGAAAAACTGTTTTTT
TRBD2 | 16 | TRBJ2-3 | few | TRBV2 | CASSEFRVTGGFTQYF | TGTGCCAGCAGTGAATTCCGGGTCACGGGGGGGTTTACGCAGTATTTT
. | 13 | TRBJ2-5 | few | TRBV2 | CASSDWTQETQYF | TGTGCCAGCAGTGATTGGACCCAAGAGACCCAGTACTTC
. | 14 | TRBJ2-5 | . | TRBV19 | CASSISRLPETQYF | TGTGCCAGTAGTATCTCCCGACTCCCAGAGACCCAGTACTTC
TRBD1 | 15 | TRBJ1-2 | . | TRBV12-3/TRBV12-4 | CASSLGSYRGDGYTF | TGTGCCAGCAGTTTAGGGAGTTACAGGGGAGATGGCTACACCTTC
. | 14 | TRBJ2-3 | few | TRBV11-2 | CATGRGRNTDTQYF | TGTGCCACTGGACGGGGGAGAAACACAGATACGCAGTATTTT
. | 19 | TRBJ2-3 | . | TRBV5-5 | CASSLRIVPGASYPDTQYF | TGTGCCAGCAGCTTGAGAATAGTGCCGGGGGCCTCTTATCCAGATACGCAGTATTTT
. | 14 | TRBJ1-4 | few | TRBV7-9 | CASSLAGPGRKLFF | TGTGCCAGCAGCTTAGCTGGACCTGGGAGAAAACTGTTTTTT
. | 14 | TRBJ1-1 | . | TRBV12-5 | CASGGPTENTEAFF | TGTGCTAGTGGGGGCCCCACAGAGAACACTGAAGCTTTCTTT
. | 15 | TRBJ2-7 | . | TRBV5-4 | CASSANRVGFYEQYF | TGTGCCAGCAGCGCCAACAGGGTCGGTTTCTACGAGCAGTACTTC
TRBD1 | 13 | TRBJ1-1 | few | TRBV6-2/TRBV6-3 | CASSPPGQGAAFF | TGTGCCAGCAGTCCACCGGGACAGGGGGCTGCTTTCTTT
TRBD1 | 16 | TRBJ2-2 | . | TRBV12-3/TRBV12-4 | CASSNTGTGLTGELFF | TGTGCCAGCAGCAATACCGGGACAGGGTTAACCGGGGAGCTGTTTTTT
. | 16 | TRBJ2-7 | . | TRBV5-1 | CASSLAPGDRPYEQYF | TGCGCCAGCAGCTTGGCCCCAGGGGATCGCCCCTACGAGCAGTACTTC
. | 15 | TRBJ1-2 | . | TRBV5-1 | CASSLKEGGRDGYTF | TGCGCCAGCAGCTTGAAAGAAGGGGGGCGCGATGGCTACACCTTC
. | 16 | TRBJ2-2 | . | TRBV5-4 | CASSGGMPGGTGELFF | TGTGCCAGCAGCGGCGGAATGCCAGGCGGCACCGGGGAGCTGTTTTTT
. | 14 | TRBJ1-5 | . | TRBV30 | CAWNQGKENQPQHF | TGTGCCTGGAATCAAGGGAAGGAGAATCAGCCCCAGCATTTT
TRBD1 | 16 | TRBJ2-1 | . | TRBV24-1 | CATSDVPGQGFNEQFF | TGTGCCACCAGTGACGTACCGGGACAGGGATTCAATGAGCAGTTCTTC
TRBD1 | 15 | TRBJ1-2 | . | TRBV28 | CASSPTDRSNYGYTF | TGTGCCAGCAGTCCGACGGACAGGAGTAACTATGGCTACACCTTC
TRBD1 | 16 | TRBJ1-1 | few | TRBV30 | CAWSYEEGARRTEAFF | TGTGCCTGGAGTTATGAAGAGGGGGCACGGCGCACTGAAGCTTTCTTT
. | 14 | TRBJ1-3 | few | TRBV28 | CASSPGGSGNTIYF | TGTGCCAGCAGCCCGGGCGGCTCTGGAAACACCATATATTTT
TRBD1 | 15 | TRBJ2-4 | . | TRBV20-1 | CSATGQAIAKNIQYF | TGCAGTGCTACCGGACAGGCGATTGCCAAAAACATTCAGTACTTC
TRBD1 | 13 | TRBJ1-2 | . | TRBV20-1 | CSARTGGIGSYTF | TGCAGTGCTCGGACAGGGGGAATAGGGAGCTACACCTTC
TRBD1 | 16 | TRBJ2-3 | . | TRBV7-2 | CASSLTGTAGTDTQYF | TGTGCCAGCAGCTTGACCGGGACAGCGGGCACAGATACGCAGTATTTT
TRBD1 | 14 | TRBJ2-1 | few | TRBV6-1 | CASSDGTGGSRAFF | TGTGCCAGCAGTGACGGGACAGGGGGCTCAAGGGCGTTCTTC
. | 11 | TRBJ1-1 | . | TRBV20-1 | CSGGGPGEAFF | TGCAGTGGGGGGGGACCGGGTGAAGCTTTCTTT
. | 12 | TRBJ1-1 | few | TRBV20-1 | CTPGGRVTEAFF | TGCACCCCCGGGGGTAGGGTCACTGAAGCTTTCTTT
. | 16 | TRBJ1-2 | . | TRBV6-6 | CASNLQRDRAPYGYTF | TGTGCCAGCAACCTCCAAAGGGATAGGGCTCCCTATGGCTACACCTTC